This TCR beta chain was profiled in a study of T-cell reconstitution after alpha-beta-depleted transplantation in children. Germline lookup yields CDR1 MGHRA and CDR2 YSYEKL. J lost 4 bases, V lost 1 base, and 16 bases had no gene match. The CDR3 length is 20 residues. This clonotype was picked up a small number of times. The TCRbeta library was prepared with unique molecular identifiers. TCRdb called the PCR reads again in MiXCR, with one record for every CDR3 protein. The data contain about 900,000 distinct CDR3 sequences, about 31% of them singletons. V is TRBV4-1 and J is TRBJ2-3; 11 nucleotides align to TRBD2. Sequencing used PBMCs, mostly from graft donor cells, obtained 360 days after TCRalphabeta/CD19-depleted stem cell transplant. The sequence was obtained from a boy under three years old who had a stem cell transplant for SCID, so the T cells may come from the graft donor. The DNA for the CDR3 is TGCGCCAGCAGCCAAGCTACAGGGGGCATAGCGGGGGGGCCCCCAGATACGCAGTATTTT. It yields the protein CASSQATGGIAGGPPDTQYF.